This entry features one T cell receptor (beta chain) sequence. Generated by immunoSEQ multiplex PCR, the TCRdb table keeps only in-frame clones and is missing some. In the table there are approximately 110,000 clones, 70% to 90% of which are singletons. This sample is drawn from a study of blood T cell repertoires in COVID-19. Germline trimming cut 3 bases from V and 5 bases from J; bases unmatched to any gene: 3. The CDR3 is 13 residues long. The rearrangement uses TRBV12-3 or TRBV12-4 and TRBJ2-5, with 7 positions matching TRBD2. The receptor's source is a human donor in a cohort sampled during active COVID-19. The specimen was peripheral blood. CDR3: CASSLWGGETQYF. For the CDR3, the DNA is TGTGCCAGCAGTTTGTGGGGAGGGGAGACCCAGTACTTC.